The 20 T cell receptor beta chains in this list originate from one sample, sequenced in a study of shared clonotypes between healthy human individuals. Profiled with immunoSEQ multiplex PCR; TCRdb holds only in-frame clones, not every one. Among 850,000 to 1,100,000 clones, 70% to 80% were seen once, and the ten largest hold over 0.8%. The sequenced sample consisted of memory CD4+ T cells from PBMCs. Subset defined: CD45RA-negative fraction. These receptors originate from a man younger than 35 in good health. Some clones in this sample may be carry-over from other donors' samples.

This clone was seen at least ten times. The V and J genes are TRBV7-3 and TRBJ2-7, with TRBD1 identical over 7 bases. The CDR3 runs 14 residues. With V trimmed by 5 bases and J by 0 bases, 4 bases remained unmatched. In germline, CDR1 is SGHTA, CDR2 FQGTGA. The chain's CDR3 is CASSPTGSSYEQYF. The CDR3 DNA reads TGTGCCAGCAGCCCGACAGGGAGCTCCTACGAGCAGTACTTC. Combining the CDR3 with reference TRBV7-3 and TRBJ2-7 gives the whole variable domain GAGVSQTPSNKVTEKGKYVELRCDPISGHTALYWYRQSLGQGPEFLIYFQGTGAADDSGLPNDRFFAVRPEGSVSTLKIQRTERGDSAVYLCASSPTGSSYEQYFGPGTRLTVT.

Remarks on this clone: A much larger clonotype is one base distant, so this may be a read error. The chain joins TRBV7-8 to TRBJ1-5; D remains unclear. Trimming cost V 3 bases and J 2 bases, with 5 bases left between them. The germline V gene has CDR1 SGHVS and CDR2 FQNEAQ. CDR3 length equals 13 residues. CDR3 protein: CASSFGGNQPQHF. CDR3 bases: TGTGCCAGCAGCTTCGGCGGCAATCAGCCCCAGCATTTT. The variable domain in full, with the rest retrieved from reference TRBV7-8 and TRBJ1-5, is GAGVSQSPRYKVAKRGQDVALRCDPISGHVSLFWYQQALGQGPEFLTYFQNEAQLDKSGLPSDRFFAERPEGSVSTLKIQRTQQEDSAVYLCASSFGGNQPQHFGDGTRLSIL.

The chain couples TRBV28 to TRBJ2-7; 11 nucleotides align to TRBD2. CDR1 and CDR2 (germline): MDHEN, SYDVKM. V shed 2 bases and J 6 bases; nucleotides not matched to a gene: 0. This CDR3 has 13 amino acids. CDR3 sequence reads: CASSLLAGGEQYF. In DNA form, the CDR3 reads TGTGCCAGCAGTTTACTAGCGGGAGGCGAGCAGTACTTC.

This chain uses TRBV19 with TRBJ2-2; a weak D match, TRBD2 (5 bases). Trimming took off 1 base at V and 4 bases at J, with 10 bases between the two ends. This CDR3 has 15 residues. Germline lookup yields CDR1 LNHDA and CDR2 SQIVND (reference sequence). This CDR3 reads CASSIGWESTGELFF. CDR3 sequence (DNA): TGTGCCAGTAGTATAGGGTGGGAGAGCACCGGGGAGCTGTTTTTT.

The chain couples TRBV28 to TRBJ2-7, with 7 nucleotides matching TRBD2. The germline gives CDR1 MDHEN, CDR2 SYDVKM. The V and J ends lost 5 bases and 0 bases, in that order; junction bases with no gene match: 7. CDR3 length equals 15 residues. The CDR3 is CASSAPAGASYEQYF. CDR3 coding DNA: TGTGCCAGCAGTGCCCCGGCGGGAGCCTCCTACGAGCAGTACTTC.

V and J are TRBV7-9 and TRBJ2-1; 12 bases fit TRBD2. Germline loops: CDR1 SEHNR, CDR2 FQNEAQ (reference sequence). This CDR3 is built from 19 residues. The V and J ends lost 5 bases and 8 bases, in that order; junction bases with no gene match: 19. The CDR3 region is CASSPRGPTTSGSRYEQFF. CDR3 DNA sequence: TGTGCCAGCAGCCCTAGAGGGCCCACGACTAGCGGGAGTCGCTATGAGCAGTTCTTC.

The rearrangement links TRBV19 to TRBJ2-1; 12 nucleotides match TRBD2. This CDR3 region has 16 residues. CDR1 and CDR2 from the germline V gene are LNHDA and SQIVND (reference sequence). V was pared by 7 bases and J by 8 bases, with 12 bases of the junction left unmatched. The CDR3 here is CASTTHPSGRAHEQFF. The CDR3 DNA sequence: TGTGCCAGTACGACCCACCCTAGCGGGAGGGCCCATGAGCAGTTCTTC.

V usage is TRBV2 and J usage is TRBJ2-7; 7 bases agree with TRBD2. Germline V gene data show CDR1 as SNHLY and CDR2 as FYNNEI. The junction had 6 bases not matched to a gene; V was cut back by 8 bases and J by 2 bases. This CDR3 is 13 amino acids long. CDR3 in DNA: TGTGCCAGCGCACCTAGCGGAACCTACGAGCAGTACTTC. This gives the protein CASAPSGTYEQYF.

The rearrangement joins TRBV18 to TRBJ1-3; TRBD1 might be the D (5 bases). There are 16 residues in the CDR3. Trimming took off 0 bases at V and 3 bases at J, with 12 bases between the two ends. From germline, CDR1 is KGHSH and CDR2 LQKENI. This chain's CDR3 is CASSPPGGGFGNTIYF. CDR3 coding DNA: TGTGCCAGCTCACCACCCGGGGGAGGATTTGGAAACACCATATATTTT.

This clone appeared a few times. The V gene is TRBV29-1, the J gene TRBJ1-1; TRBD1 matches 10 bases. Germline V gene lookup returns CDR1 SQVTM and CDR2 ANQGSEA. The CDR3 length is 13 residues. V trimming: 7 bases; J trimming: 7 bases; junction bases outside the gene matches: 9. As DNA, the CDR3 is TGCAGCGCCGCCCGGGGACAGGGGATTGAAGCTTTCTTT. Translating it yields CSAARGQGIEAFF.

On this clone itself: Since a much larger clone is just one base distant, this may be a read error. This sequence joins TRBV5-6 and TRBJ1-5; D is ambiguous. CDR1 SGHDT and CDR2 YYEEEE come from the germline V gene. This CDR3 is 14 amino acids long. V was shortened by 0 bases and J by 2 bases, with 6 bases between the two germline ends. The CDR3 spells CASSLEGRNQPQHF. The CDR3 DNA reads as TGTGCCAGCAGCTTGGAAGGGCGCAATCAGCCCCAGCATTTT.

The chain is built from TRBV5-1 and TRBJ2-1; maybe TRBD1 (6 bases). Germline V gives CDR1 SGHRS, CDR2 YFSETQ. The germline V and J ends were trimmed by 0 bases and 2 bases, with 9 bases remaining between them. This CDR3 spans 15 amino acids. CDR3 DNA sequence: TGCGCCAGCAGCTTGGGACAGGATACCTACAATGAGCAGTTCTTC. This sequence encodes CASSLGQDTYNEQFF. The full variable domain, in which reference TRBV5-1 and TRBJ2-1 provide the parts outside the CDR3, is KAGVTQTPRYLIKTRGQQVTLSCSPISGHRSVSWYQQTPGQGLQFLFEYFSETQRNKGNFPGRFSGRQFSNSRSEMNVSTLELGDSALYLCASSLGQDTYNEQFFGPGTRLTVL.

This clone was seen just once. The chain couples TRBV18 to TRBJ2-7; a possible D gene is TRBD1 (5 bases). Germline CDR1 reads KGHSH; CDR2 reads LQKENI. The CDR3 has 15 residues. V was trimmed by 6 bases and J by 0 bases, leaving 15 bases between them. The CDR3 DNA reads as TGTGCCAGCTCCTTACAAGGGGAAAGCTCCTACGAGCAGTACTTC. It specifies CASSLQGESSYEQYF.

The chain links TRBV7-2 to TRBJ2-2; maybe TRBD1 (6 bases). The length of the CDR3 is 15 residues. Germline loops: CDR1 SGHTA, CDR2 FQGNSA. The V gene lost 5 bases and the J gene lost 5 bases, with 15 bases spanning the gap. CDR3 DNA: TGTGCCAGCAGCCCGGGGCAGGGGCGGACCGGGGAGCTGTTTTTT. Its protein product is CASSPGQGRTGELFF.

The chain couples TRBV29-1 to TRBJ2-1, with TRBD2 matching over 12 bases. Trimming cost V 2 bases and J 8 bases; bases outside gene matches: 4. Germline-derived CDR1 and CDR2 are SQVTM and ANQGSEA. The CDR3 spans 14 residues. CDR3 protein: CSVEPSGRAYEQFF. The CDR3 DNA follows: TGCAGCGTTGAACCTAGCGGGAGGGCATATGAGCAGTTCTTC.

Turning to this clone: Likely a read error: the CDR3 ends without its conserved phenylalanine or tryptophan. The rearrangement joins TRBV5-1 to TRBJ1-1; no clear D. This CDR3 has 13 residues. The germline CDR1 and CDR2 sequences are SGHRS and YFSETQ. V shed 0 bases and J shed 0 bases, with 3 bases lying between them. This CDR3 is CASSLELNTEAFS. CDR3 nucleotides: TGCGCCAGCAGCTTGGAGCTGAACACTGAAGCTTTCTCT.

The chain recombines TRBV5-5 with TRBJ2-5, with a possible D match to TRBD1 (6 bases). The CDR3 spans 15 residues. The V gene's germline CDR1 is SGHKS and CDR2 YYEKEE (reference sequence). V gave up 4 bases and J gave up 0 bases, with 13 bases separating them. In DNA, the CDR3 is TGTGCCAGCAGCGGACCGACAGGATACCAAGAGACCCAGTACTTC. Translation gives CASSGPTGYQETQYF.

The chain joins TRBV28 to TRBJ2-7; the D gene is possibly TRBD1 (6 bases). Germline lookup yields CDR1 MDHEN and CDR2 SYDVKM. Trimming took off 5 bases at V and 2 bases at J, with 7 bases between the two ends. The CDR3 is 12 amino acids. CDR3 DNA: TGTGCCAGCAGTCGGACAGCCTACGAGCAGTACTTC. Amino acids: CASSRTAYEQYF.

The gene calls are TRBV7-8 and TRBJ2-7; 7 nucleotides agree with TRBD2. The CDR3 spans 12 residues. Germline CDR1 SGHVS, CDR2 FQNEAQ. V lost 8 bases and J lost 9; bases outside the gene matches: 10. This CDR3 is CASALAAFRQYF. CDR3 nucleotides: TGTGCCAGCGCCCTAGCGGCCTTTAGGCAGTACTTC.

The rearrangement uses TRBV2 and TRBJ1-2; D unclear. The CDR3 loop spans 12 amino acids. Deletions cut 0 bases from V and 7 bases from J, with 6 bases between. Germline V gene lookup returns CDR1 SNHLY and CDR2 FYNNEI. CDR3 bases: TGTGCCAGCAGTGAAGCTCAGGCTGGCTACACCTTC. Its translation is CASSEAQAGYTF.